This TCR beta chain was identified in a study of cytomegalovirus exposure and HLA in healthy donors. The PCR ran on 60 Vbeta and 13 Jbeta primers. The repertoire was sequenced with immunoSEQ multiplex PCR; TCRdb's copy has only in-frame clones and lacks some. The sample has around 150,000 clones, 80% seen once. From germline, CDR1 is SQVTM and CDR2 ANQGSEA. V shed 6 bases, J shed 2 bases, and the junction held 14 bases outside the gene matches. This CDR3 is built from 17 residues. The receptor was isolated from a man aged 18 to 29 in good health and CMV-seropositive. Sequenced material: PBMCs. The J gene is TRBJ1-5, the V gene TRBV29-1, with 9 bases that match TRBD1. CDR3 loop: CSVLTRDREGGNQPQHF. CDR3 nucleotide sequence: TGCAGCGTACTCACCCGGGACAGGGAAGGGGGCAATCAGCCCCAGCATTTT.